Sequencing of this TCR beta chain was carried out in a study of cytomegalovirus exposure and HLA in healthy donors. This clone was detected a few times. Its antigen is unidentified. Study conclusions and caveats: The study listed roughly 150 cytomegalovirus-associated TCR beta chains.

The donors comprised healthy bone marrow donors. Trimming removed 2 bases at V and 1 base at J, with 9 bases between. The CDR3 is made up of 16 amino acids. Per the germline V gene, CDR1 is LGHNA and CDR2 is YSLEER. The PCR made use of 60 Vbeta and 13 Jbeta primers. Data came from immunoSEQ multiplex PCR; TCRdb stores just in-frame clones and leaves some out. Of about 130,000 clones in the sample, 81% were seen once. The sample taken for sequencing was PBMCs. This chain uses TRBV4-3 with TRBJ1-6; a possible D gene is TRBD1 (5 bases). The TCR originated in a man between 18 and 35 years old in good health and CMV-seronegative. CDR3 bases: TGCGCCAGCAGCCAATCGGGGGGGTCCTATAATTCACCCCTCCACTTT. It is translated as CASSQSGGSYNSPLHF.